The clone carrying this TCR beta chain came up a few times. This sample was taken from a study of beta chain features in type 1 diabetes. This CDR3 comprises 15 residues. Trimming stripped 5 bases from V and 5 bases from J, with 17 bases between. Looked up from germline, CDR1 is SGHTA and CDR2 is FQGNSA. Expressed TCRB transcripts got sequenced, as all isolated RNA was reverse transcribed. Some clones are missing from TCRdb's copy, which holds only in-frame ones; the method was immunoSEQ multiplex PCR. The sample has roughly 350,000 clones, 8% to 13% seen once; the top ten hold just over 0.015%. Material: naive CD4+ T cells from blood. This clonotype originated in a woman aged 25 to 45 in good health. This chain links TRBV7-2 with TRBJ2-3, with TRBD2 as a possible D gene (6 bases). The CDR3 DNA sequence: TGTGCCAGCAGCGTTAGCGGTTTGGTCGTAGATACGCAGTATTTT. Protein sequence: CASSVSGLVVDTQYF.